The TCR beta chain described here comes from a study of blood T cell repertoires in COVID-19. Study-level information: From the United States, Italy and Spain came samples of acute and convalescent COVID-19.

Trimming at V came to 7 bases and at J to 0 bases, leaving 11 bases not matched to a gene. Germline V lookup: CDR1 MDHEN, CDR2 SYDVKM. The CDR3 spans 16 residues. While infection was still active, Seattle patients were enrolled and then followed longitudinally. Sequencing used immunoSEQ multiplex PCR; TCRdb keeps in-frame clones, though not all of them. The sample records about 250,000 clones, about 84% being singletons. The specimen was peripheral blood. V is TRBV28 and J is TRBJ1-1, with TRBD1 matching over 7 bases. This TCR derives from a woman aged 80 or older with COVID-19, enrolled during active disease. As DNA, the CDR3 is TGTGCCAGCAACCGGGCGGCGGGACAGATGAACACTGAAGCTTTCTTT. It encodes CASNRAAGQMNTEAFF.